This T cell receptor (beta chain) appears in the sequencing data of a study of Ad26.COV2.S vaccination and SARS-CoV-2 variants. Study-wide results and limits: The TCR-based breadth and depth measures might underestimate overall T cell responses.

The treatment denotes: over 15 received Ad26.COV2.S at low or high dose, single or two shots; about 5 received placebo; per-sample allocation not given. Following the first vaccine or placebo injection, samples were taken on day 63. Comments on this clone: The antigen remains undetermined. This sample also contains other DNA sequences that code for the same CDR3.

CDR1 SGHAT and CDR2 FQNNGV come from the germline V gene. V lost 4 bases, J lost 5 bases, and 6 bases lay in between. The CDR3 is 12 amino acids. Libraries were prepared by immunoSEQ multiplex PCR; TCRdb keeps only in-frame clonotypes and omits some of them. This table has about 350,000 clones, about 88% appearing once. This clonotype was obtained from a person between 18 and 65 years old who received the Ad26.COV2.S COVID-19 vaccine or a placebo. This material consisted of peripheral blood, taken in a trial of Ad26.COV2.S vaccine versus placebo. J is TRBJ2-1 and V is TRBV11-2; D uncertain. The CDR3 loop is CASSSIDNEQFF. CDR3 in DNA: TGTGCCAGCAGCTCCATAGACAATGAGCAGTTCTTC.